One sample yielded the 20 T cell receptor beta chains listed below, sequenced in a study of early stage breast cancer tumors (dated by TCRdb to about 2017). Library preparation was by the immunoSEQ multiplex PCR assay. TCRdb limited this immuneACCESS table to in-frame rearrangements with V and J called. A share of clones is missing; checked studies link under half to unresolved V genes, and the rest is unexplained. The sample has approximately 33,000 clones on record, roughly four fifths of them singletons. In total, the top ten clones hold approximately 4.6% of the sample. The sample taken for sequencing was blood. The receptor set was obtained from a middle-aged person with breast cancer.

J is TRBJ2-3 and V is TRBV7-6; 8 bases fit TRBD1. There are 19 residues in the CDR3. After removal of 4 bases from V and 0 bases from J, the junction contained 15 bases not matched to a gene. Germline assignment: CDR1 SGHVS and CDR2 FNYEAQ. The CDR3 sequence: CASSSRGRVLKDSTDTQYF. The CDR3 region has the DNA TGTGCCAGCAGCTCCAGGGGGCGCGTTTTAAAAGACAGCACAGATACGCAGTATTTT.

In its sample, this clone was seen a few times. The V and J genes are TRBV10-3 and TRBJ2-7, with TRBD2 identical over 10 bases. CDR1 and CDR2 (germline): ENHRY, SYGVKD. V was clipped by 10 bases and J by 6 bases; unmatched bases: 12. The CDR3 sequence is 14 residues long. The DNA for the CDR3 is TGTGCCACCAGGGGGGCTAGCGGGAGTCGCGAGCAGTACTTC. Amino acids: CATRGASGSREQYF.

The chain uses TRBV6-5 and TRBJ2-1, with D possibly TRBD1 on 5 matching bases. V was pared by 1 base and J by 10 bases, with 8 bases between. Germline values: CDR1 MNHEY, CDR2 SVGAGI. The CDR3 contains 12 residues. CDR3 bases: TGTGCCAGCAGTTACTTGGGGCAAGAGCAGTTCTTC. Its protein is CASSYLGQEQFF.

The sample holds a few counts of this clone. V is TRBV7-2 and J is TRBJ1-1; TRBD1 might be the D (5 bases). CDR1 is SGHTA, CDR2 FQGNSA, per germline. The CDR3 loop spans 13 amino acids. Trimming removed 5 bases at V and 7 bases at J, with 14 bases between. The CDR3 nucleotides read TGTGCCAGCAGCCAAGACAGAGTAGGTGAAGCTTTCTTT. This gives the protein CASSQDRVGEAFF.

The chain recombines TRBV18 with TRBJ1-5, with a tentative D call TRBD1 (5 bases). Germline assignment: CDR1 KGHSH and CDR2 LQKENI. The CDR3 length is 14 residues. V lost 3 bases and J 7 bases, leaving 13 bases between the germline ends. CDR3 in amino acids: CASSPQGDRQPQHF. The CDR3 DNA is TGTGCCAGCTCACCGCAGGGCGATAGGCAGCCCCAGCATTTT.

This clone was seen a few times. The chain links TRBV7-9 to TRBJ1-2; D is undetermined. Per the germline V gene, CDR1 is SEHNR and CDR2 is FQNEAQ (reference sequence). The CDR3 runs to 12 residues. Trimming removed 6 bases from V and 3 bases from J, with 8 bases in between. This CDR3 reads CASSLGDYGYTF. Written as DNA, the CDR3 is TGTGCCAGCAGTCTAGGAGACTATGGCTACACCTTC.

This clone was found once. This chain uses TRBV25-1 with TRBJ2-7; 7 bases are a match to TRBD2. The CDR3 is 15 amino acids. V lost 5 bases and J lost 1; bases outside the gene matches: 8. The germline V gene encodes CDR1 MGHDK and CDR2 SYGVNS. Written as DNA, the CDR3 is TGTGCCAGCAGTCGTCGGGAGGCCCTTTCCTACGAGCAGTACTTC. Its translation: CASSRREALSYEQYF.

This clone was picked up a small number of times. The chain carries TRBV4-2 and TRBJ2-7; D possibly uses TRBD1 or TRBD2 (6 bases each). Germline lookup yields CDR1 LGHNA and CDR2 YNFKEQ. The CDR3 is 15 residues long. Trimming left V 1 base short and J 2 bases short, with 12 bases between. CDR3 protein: CASSQVPGATYEQYF. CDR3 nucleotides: TGTGCCAGCAGCCAAGTCCCGGGGGCGACCTACGAGCAGTACTTC.

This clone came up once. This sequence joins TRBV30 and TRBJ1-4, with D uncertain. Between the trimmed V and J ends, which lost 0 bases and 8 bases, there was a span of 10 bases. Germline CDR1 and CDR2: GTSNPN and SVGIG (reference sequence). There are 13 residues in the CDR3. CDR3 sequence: CAWSVRVGEKLFF. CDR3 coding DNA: TGTGCCTGGAGTGTCCGAGTTGGGGAAAAACTGTTTTTT.

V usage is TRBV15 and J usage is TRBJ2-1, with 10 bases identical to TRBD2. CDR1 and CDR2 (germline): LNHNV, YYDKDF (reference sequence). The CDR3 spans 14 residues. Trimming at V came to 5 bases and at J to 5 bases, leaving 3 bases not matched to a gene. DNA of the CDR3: TGTGCCACCAGCGGAGCGGGAGGGAACAATGAGCAGTTCTTC. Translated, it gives CATSGAGGNNEQFF.

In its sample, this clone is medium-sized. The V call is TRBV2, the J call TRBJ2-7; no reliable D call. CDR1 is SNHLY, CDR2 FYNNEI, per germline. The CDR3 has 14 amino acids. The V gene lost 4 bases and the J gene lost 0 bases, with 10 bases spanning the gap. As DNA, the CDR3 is TGTGCCAGCAGTGGCGGCTCTCTCTCCTACGAGCAGTACTTC. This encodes CASSGGSLSYEQYF.

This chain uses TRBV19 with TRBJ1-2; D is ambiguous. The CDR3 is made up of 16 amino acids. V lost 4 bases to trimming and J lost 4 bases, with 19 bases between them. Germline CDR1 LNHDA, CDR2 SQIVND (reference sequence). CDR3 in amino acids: CASSTAFGSATYGYTF. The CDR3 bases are TGTGCCAGTAGTACGGCGTTCGGGTCCGCAACCTATGGCTACACCTTC.

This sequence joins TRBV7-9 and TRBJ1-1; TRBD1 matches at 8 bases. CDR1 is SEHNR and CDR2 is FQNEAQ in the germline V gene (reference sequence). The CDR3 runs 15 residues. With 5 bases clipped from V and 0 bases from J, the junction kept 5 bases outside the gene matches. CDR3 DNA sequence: TGTGCCAGCAGCCGACAGGGGAGTATGAACACTGAAGCTTTCTTT. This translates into CASSRQGSMNTEAFF.

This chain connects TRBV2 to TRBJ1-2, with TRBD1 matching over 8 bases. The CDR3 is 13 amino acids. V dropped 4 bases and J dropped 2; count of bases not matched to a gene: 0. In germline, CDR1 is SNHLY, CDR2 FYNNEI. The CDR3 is CASSGTGNYGYTF. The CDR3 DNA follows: TGTGCCAGCAGTGGGACAGGGAACTATGGCTACACCTTC.

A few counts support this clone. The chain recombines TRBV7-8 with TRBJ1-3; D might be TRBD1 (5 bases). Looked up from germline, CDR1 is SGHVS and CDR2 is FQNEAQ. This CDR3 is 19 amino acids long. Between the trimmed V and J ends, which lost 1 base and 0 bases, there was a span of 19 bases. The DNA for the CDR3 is TGTGCCAGCAGCTTAGGGCTCAGGGCTAGAAGGAGCTCTGGAAACACCATATATTTT. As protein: CASSLGLRARRSSGNTIYF. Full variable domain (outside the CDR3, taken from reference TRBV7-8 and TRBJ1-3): GAGVSQSPRYKVAKRGQDVALRCDPISGHVSLFWYQQALGQGPEFLTYFQNEAQLDKSGLPSDRFFAERPEGSVSTLKIQRTQQEDSAVYLCASSLGLRARRSSGNTIYFGEGSWLTVV.

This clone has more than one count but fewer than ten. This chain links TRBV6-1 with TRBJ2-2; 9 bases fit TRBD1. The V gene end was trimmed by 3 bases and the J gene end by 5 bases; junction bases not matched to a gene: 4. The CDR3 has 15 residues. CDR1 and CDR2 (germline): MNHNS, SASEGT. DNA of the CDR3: TGTGCCAGCAGTGAGGGGGACAGGGTTACCGGGGAGCTGTTTTTT. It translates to CASSEGDRVTGELFF.

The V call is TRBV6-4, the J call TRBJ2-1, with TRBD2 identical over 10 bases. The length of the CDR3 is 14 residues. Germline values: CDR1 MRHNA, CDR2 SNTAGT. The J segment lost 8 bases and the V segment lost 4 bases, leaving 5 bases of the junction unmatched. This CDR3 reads CASSGSLAGDEQFF. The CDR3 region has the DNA TGTGCCAGCAGTGGCTCTCTAGCGGGAGATGAGCAGTTCTTC.

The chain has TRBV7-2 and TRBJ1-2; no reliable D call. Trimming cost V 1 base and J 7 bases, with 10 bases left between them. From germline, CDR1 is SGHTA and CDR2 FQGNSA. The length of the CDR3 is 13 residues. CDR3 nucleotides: TGTGCCAGCAGCTTAGGGTTGTCGCCTGGCTACACCTTC. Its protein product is CASSLGLSPGYTF.

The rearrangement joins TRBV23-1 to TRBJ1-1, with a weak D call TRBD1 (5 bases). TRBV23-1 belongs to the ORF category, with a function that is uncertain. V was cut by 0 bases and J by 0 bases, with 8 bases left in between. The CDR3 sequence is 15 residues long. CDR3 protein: CASSQSPGLNTEAFF. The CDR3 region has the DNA TGCGCCAGCAGTCAATCCCCAGGGCTGAACACTGAAGCTTTCTTT.

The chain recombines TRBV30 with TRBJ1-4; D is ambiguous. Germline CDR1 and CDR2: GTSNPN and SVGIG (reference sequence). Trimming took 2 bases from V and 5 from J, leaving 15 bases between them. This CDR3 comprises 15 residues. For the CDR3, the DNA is TGTGCCTGGAGTCCGGTTGCGTCAGTGAATGAAAAACTGTTTTTT. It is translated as CAWSPVASVNEKLFF.